This TCR beta chain was captured in a study of chemoradiotherapy in HPV16-positive cancers (dated by TCRdb to 2021 to 2024). About the investigation overall: Functional T-cell assays on cells from two HPV16-positive patients defined candidate HPV-specific T-cell clones and common TCR motifs. Whether T-cell immunity against the HPV oncoproteins E6 and E7 changes during chemoradiotherapy and whether survival is affected by this immunity were examined in the study. Next, the candidate HPV-specific TCRs and motifs were followed in TCR repertoires from about 90 patients with HPV-related cancers.

Comment on this clone: It lacks a known antigen. Per-base quality was not reported, and no clone a single base away is much larger than it.

The receptor library was made with the immunoSEQ multiplex PCR assay. In its TCRdb copy, this immuneACCESS table keeps in-frame sequences only and misses some clones. Where compared with another copy, unresolved V genes explain less than half of these, and the others have no known cause. The sample records fewer than 5,500 clones, 90% of which are singletons. Over 2.5% of the sample rests with the top ten. Study-wide conclusions, independent of this receptor: The functional definition of HPV-specific T cells came from only a couple of HPV16-positive patients, and the survival association was reported for HPV16-positive patients. In HPV16-positive patients, expansion of HPV-responsive T cells during chemoradiotherapy was found to be associated with improved recurrence-free survival. Expansion of candidate HPV-specific clones and E7-related TCR motifs was observed in the tumor microenvironment during treatment, whereas no such expansion was observed for non-HPV-specific T cells.

Including the terminal cysteine and phenylalanine, the CDR3 comprises 14 residues. Only the CDR3 DNA stays, 42 bases, in frame from base 1. At the junction V is shortened by 2 bases and J by 12 bases, with 18 bases in between. The germline V gene yields SGHDT for CDR1 and YYEEEE for CDR2. Because repertoires were sampled repeatedly during chemoradiotherapy, clonal expansion in the tumor microenvironment could be followed. The sample was tumor tissue, taken from a patient who underwent chemoradiotherapy. The receptor comes from a human donor with HPV-associated anogenital cancer. This chain joins TRBV5-6 to TRBJ2-1; a tentative D call is TRBD2 (7 bases match). The nucleotide sequence is given as TGTGCCAGCAGCTTAAGTGGGGGGGGCGTTGGGCAGTTCTTC. Its translation reads: CASSLSGGGVGQFF.